This T cell receptor beta chain is from a study of T-cell reconstitution after alpha-beta-depleted transplantation in children. This clonotype was detected many times. Library preparation (for TCRbeta) was performed with unique molecular identifiers. Each CDR3 protein is one row after TCRdb ran MiXCR on the PCR reads. The repertoire holds 150,000 to 250,000 distinct CDR3 sequences, more than 12% seen once, with less than 15% in the top ten. CDR3 length: 15 amino acids. The germline V gene encodes CDR1 MNHNS and CDR2 SASEGT. The V and J ends lost 8 bases and 5 bases respectively, with 18 bases between them.

The chain is built from TRBV6-1 and TRBJ2-2; possible D gene TRBD1, 6 bases. This TCR derives from a human donor who donated a stem cell graft to a child with acute lymphoblastic leukemia. Sequences were derived from PBMCs from the stem cell graft donor, sampled from the stem cell graft. Here the CDR3 DNA reads TGTGCCAGCCGGGACACATCAATCGGGACCGGGGAGCTGTTTTTT. Translating it yields CASRDTSIGTGELFF.